The 3 T cell receptor beta chains listed next were all sequenced from one sample in a study of T cells after yellow fever vaccination. TCRdb reprocessed the 5' RACE reads with MiXCR, giving one entry per CDR3 protein. Seen here are 450,000 to 550,000 distinct CDR3 sequences, just over 20% observed once, and the top ten hold roughly a sixth. This specimen was PBMCs, taken less than 25 days after the first yellow fever vaccination. These TCRs come from a man aged 18-30 years who received the YFV17D yellow fever vaccine.

This clonotype occurred many times. This chain links TRBV12-3 or TRBV12-4 with TRBJ2-2; TRBD1 aligns across 9 bases. The CDR3 is 20 amino acids. The trim removed 8 bases at V and 2 bases at J, leaving 21 bases unmatched. CDR3 coding DNA: TGTGCCAGCGGATACCGGGACAGGGCGCTTAGGAACCTTAACACCGGGGAGCTGTTTTTT. Translating gives CASGYRDRALRNLNTGELFF.

This clonotype occurred many times. The chain has TRBV30 and TRBJ2-7, with D perhaps TRBD2 (6 bases). V gave up 5 bases and J gave up 3 bases, with 8 bases separating them. This CDR3 comprises 11 residues. Germline-derived CDR1 and CDR2 are GTSNPN and SVGIG (reference sequence). CDR3 in amino acids: CAWSGVYEQYF. CDR3 coding DNA: TGTGCCTGGTCGGGAGTCTACGAGCAGTACTTC.

This clonotype has a handful of counts. The V call is TRBV6-1, the J call TRBJ2-5; 9 positions match TRBD2. Germline CDR1 reads MNHNS; CDR2 reads SASEGT. V lost 7 bases and J lost 5; bases outside the gene matches: 14. This CDR3 spans 16 amino acids. CDR3 sequence: CASTHLGAGGRETQYF. DNA for the CDR3: TGTGCCAGCACACACCTAGGGGCGGGGGGGCGTGAGACCCAGTACTTC.